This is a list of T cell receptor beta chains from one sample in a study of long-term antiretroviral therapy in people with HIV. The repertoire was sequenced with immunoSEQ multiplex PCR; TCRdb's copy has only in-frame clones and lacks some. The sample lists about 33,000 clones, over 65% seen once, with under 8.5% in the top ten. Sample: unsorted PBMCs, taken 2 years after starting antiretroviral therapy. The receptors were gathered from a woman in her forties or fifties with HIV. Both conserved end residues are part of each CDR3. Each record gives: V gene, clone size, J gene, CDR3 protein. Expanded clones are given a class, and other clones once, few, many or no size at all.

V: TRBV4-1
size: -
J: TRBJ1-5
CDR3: CASSQQFLTGTSNQPQHF

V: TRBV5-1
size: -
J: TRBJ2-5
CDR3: CASSLSSPQETQYF

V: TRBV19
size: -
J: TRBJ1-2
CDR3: CASSIGTGSNYGYTF

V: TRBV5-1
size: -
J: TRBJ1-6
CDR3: CASSLVGGNSPLHF

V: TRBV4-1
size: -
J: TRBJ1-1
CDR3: CASSRQSTEAFF

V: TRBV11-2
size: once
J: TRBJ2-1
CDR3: CASSIRTIPSYNEQFF

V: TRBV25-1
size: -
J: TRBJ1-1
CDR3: CASKGQGGTEAFF

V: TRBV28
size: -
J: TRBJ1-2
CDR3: CASSPSNYGYTF

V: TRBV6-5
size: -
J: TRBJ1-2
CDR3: CASSYRDTNYGYTF

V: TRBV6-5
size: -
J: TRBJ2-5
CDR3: CASSRTGKETQYF

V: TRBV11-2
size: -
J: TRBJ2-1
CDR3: CASSLIVAGGYNEQFF

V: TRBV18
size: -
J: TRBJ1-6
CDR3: CASSPTGDSYNSPLHF

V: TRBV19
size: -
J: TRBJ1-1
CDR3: CASSTTTRGTEAFF

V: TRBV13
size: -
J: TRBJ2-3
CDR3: CASSFQTSGGYTQYF

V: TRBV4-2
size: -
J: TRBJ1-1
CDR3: CASSPRWENTEAFF

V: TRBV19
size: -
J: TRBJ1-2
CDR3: CASSISKQDYGYGYTF

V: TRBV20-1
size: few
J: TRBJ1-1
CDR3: CSARSQGEAFF

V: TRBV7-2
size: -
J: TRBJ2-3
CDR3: CASSHLAADTQYF

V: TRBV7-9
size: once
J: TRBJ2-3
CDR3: CASSRRDRVADTQYF

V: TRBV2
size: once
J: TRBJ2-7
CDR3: CASSLTGGIEQYF

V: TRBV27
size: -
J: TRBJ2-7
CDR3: CASRDGRSYEQYF

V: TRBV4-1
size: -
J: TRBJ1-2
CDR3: CASSQVGNANYGYTF

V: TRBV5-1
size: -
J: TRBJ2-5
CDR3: CASSRTSGVQETQYF

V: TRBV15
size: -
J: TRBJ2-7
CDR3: CATSRDHQGRDEQYF

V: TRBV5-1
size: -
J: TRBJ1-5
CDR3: CASSFEGGNQPQHF

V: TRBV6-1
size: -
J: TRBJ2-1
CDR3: CASTLAGGPIF

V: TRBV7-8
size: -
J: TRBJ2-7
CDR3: CASSSRDRQSYEQYF

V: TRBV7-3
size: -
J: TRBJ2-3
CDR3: CASSSSSFGADTQYF

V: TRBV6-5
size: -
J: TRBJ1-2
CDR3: CASSKQGSGYTF

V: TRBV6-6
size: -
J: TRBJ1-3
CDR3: CASSLRQGNTIYF

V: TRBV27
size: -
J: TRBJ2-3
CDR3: CASSLSPNTDTQYF

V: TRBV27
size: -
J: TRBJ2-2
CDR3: CASSLSRGEWDTGELFF

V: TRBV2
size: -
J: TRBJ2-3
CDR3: CASSETGGPDTQYF

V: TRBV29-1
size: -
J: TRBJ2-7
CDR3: CSVEKGQGTEQYF

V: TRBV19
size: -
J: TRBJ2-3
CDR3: CASSGSGAYYTDTQYF

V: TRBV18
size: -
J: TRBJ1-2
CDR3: CASSPIGGTNYGYTF

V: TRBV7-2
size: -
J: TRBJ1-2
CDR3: CASGQGGGRGYTF

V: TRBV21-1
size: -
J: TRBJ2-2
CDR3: CASNRPGTGDTGELFF

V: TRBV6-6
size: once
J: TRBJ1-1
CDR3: CASSFPPDGLNTEAFF

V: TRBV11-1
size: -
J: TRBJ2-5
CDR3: CASSATETQYF

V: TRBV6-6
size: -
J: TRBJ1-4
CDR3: CASSYSMAGGAEKLFF

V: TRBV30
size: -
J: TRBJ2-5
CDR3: CAWSVRGGWETQYF

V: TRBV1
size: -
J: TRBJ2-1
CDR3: CTSSPTSRSSYNEQFF

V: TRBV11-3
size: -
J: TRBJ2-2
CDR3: CASSLRTPTQGGELFF

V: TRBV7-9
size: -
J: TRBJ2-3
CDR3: CASSHTSSGQGSMQYF

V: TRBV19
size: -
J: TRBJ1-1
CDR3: CASSRTGSSEAFF

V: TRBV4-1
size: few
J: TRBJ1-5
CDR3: CASSQVIADQPQHF

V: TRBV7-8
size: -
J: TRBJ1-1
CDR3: CASSLARLGYTEAFF

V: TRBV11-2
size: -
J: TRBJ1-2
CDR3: CASSLDLRGYTF

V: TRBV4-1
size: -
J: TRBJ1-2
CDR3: CASSQDRGQYGYTF

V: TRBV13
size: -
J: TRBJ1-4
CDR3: CASSFRVTNEKLFF

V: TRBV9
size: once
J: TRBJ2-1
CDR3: CASSVGGQGINEQFF

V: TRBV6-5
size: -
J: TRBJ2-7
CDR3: CASRSFPYEQYF

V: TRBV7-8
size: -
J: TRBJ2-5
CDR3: CASSLGGVGRETQYF